Following are 2 T cell receptor beta chains from one sample sequenced in a study of T cell responses to AZD1222 COVID-19 vaccine. This table comes from immunoSEQ multiplex PCR, and its TCRdb copy is limited to in-frame clones, with some not included. The data show some 110,000 clones, with roughly nine tenths seen just once and 1.6% held by the top ten. Sequencing was performed on peripheral blood, taken 28 days after the second AZD1222 dose. The receptors originated from an adult who received the AZD1222 COVID-19 vaccine.

The genes are TRBV19 and TRBJ2-3; D is uncertain. The CDR3 covers 12 residues. From germline, CDR1 is LNHDA and CDR2 SQIVND (reference sequence). The V end was cut by 10 bases, the J end by 3 bases, with 11 bases between. CDR3 region: CAKLQRTDTQYF. The CDR3 DNA is TGTGCCAAGTTACAGAGAACAGATACGCAGTATTTT.

This clone was seen just once. V gene TRBV7-8 combines with J gene TRBJ1-5, with TRBD1 identical over 8 bases. Trimming removed 5 bases from V and 5 bases from J; junction bases left unmatched: 8. The CDR3 spans 15 residues. Germline-derived CDR1 and CDR2 are SGHVS and FQNEAQ. The CDR3: CASSPSTGGDQPQHF. The CDR3 DNA sequence: TGTGCCAGCAGCCCGTCAACAGGGGGTGATCAGCCCCAGCATTTT.